Described below is a single T cell receptor (beta chain) sequence and its context. The antigen remains undetermined. Time point of the sample: newly diagnosed, previously untreated cHL patient sample. Purification of CD4+ T cells from thawed PBMCs was achieved by magnetic negative selection. Comparison relied on PBMCs that came from newly diagnosed, untreated classical Hodgkin lymphoma. This specimen belongs to a study of PD-1 blockade in classical Hodgkin lymphoma. Study findings and constraints: The drivers behind the repertoire differences, possibly disease activity or prior therapy, remain undefined. Reported baseline diversity: healthy donors highest, relapsed/refractory patients lowest.

Germline CDR1 reads SGHDT; CDR2 reads YYEEEE. CDR3 length equals 15 residues. After removal of 3 bases from V and 9 bases from J, the junction contained 10 bases not matched to a gene. Sequenced by immunoSEQ multiplex PCR; TCRdb stores in-frame clones only, minus some. The sample has just under 20,000 clones; about 80% are singletons. What was sequenced was CD4+ T cells from blood. The clonotype comes from a human donor with classical Hodgkin lymphoma. The V call is TRBV5-6, the J call TRBJ2-1; 9 positions agree with TRBD1. This CDR3 reads CASSWIPGQGIEQFF. The CDR3 nucleotides are TGTGCCAGCAGCTGGATACCGGGACAGGGTATTGAGCAGTTCTTC.